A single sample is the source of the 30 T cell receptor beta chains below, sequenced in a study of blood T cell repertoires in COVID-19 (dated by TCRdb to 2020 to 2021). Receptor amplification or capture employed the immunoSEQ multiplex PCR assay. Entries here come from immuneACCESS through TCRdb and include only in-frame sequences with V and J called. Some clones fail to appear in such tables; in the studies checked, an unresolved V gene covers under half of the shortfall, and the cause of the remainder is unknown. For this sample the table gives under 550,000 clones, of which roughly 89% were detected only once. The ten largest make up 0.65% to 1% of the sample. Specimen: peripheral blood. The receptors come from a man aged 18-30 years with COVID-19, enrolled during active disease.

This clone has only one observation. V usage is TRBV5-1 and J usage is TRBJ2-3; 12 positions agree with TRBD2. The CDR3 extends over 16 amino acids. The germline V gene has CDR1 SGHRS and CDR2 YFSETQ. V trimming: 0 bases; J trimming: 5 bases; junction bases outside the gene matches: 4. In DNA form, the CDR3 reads TGCGCCAGCAGCTTGGGACTAGCGGGAGTCTTAGATACGCAGTATTTT. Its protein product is CASSLGLAGVLDTQYF.

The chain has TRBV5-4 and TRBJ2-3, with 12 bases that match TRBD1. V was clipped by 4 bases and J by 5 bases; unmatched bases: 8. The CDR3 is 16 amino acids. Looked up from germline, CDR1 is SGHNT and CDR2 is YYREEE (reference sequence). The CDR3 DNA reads TGTGCCAGCAGCGTCCCCGGGACAGGGGGCAAAGATACGCAGTATTTT. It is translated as CASSVPGTGGKDTQYF.

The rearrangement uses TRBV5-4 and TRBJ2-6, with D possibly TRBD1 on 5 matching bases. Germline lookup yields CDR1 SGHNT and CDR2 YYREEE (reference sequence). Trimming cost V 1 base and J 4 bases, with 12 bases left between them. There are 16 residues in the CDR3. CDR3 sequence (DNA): TGTGCCAGCAGCTTGAGCCAGGGTAACGGGGCCAACGTCCTGACTTTC. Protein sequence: CASSLSQGNGANVLTF.

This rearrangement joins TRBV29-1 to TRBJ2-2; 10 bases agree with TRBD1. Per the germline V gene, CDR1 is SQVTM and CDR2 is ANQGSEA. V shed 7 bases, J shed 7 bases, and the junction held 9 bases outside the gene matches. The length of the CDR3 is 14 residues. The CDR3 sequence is CSALDRGSGGELFF. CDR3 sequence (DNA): TGCAGCGCCCTGGACAGGGGGAGTGGCGGGGAGCTGTTTTTT.

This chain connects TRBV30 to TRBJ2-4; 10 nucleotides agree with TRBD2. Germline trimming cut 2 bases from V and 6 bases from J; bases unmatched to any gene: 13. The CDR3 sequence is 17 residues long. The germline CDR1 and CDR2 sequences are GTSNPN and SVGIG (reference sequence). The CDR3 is CAWSSDPLAGSRNIQYF. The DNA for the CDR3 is TGTGCCTGGAGTTCCGACCCACTAGCGGGATCAAGAAACATTCAGTACTTC.

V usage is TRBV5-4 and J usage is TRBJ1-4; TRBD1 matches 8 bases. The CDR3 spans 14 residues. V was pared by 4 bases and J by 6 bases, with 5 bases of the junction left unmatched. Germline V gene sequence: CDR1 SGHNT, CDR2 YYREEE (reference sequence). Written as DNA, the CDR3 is TGTGCCAGCAGCACGGGACAGGCGGATGAAAAACTGTTTTTT. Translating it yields CASSTGQADEKLFF.

The CDR3 is CASTLFRGNTEAFF. For the CDR3, the DNA is TGCGCCAGCACCCTTTTCAGGGGGAACACTGAAGCTTTCTTT. V is TRBV5-1 and J is TRBJ1-1; tentatively, D is TRBD1 (6 bases). V was shortened by 6 bases and J by 1 base, with 13 bases between the two germline ends. CDR3 length: 14 residues. Germline V gives CDR1 SGHRS, CDR2 YFSETQ.

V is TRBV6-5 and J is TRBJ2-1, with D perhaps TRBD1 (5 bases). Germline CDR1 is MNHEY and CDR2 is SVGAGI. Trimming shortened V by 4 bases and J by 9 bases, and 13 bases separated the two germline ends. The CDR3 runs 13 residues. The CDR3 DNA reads TGTGCCAGCAGTTCCTTACAGGAAGGTGAGCAGTTCTTC. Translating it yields CASSSLQEGEQFF.

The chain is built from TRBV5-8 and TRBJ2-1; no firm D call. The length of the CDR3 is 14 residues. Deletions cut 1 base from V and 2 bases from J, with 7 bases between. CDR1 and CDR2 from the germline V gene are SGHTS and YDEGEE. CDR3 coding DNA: TGTGCCAGCAGCTTGTGGCAGACCTACAATGAGCAGTTCTTC. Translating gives CASSLWQTYNEQFF.

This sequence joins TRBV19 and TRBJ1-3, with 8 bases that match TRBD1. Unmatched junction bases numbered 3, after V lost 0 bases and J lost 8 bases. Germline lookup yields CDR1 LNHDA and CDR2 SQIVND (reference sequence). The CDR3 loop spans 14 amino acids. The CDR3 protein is CASSIEDREDTIYF. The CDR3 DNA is TGTGCCAGTAGTATAGAGGACAGGGAGGACACCATATATTTT. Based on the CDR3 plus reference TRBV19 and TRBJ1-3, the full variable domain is DGGITQSPKYLFRKEGQNVTLSCEQNLNHDAMYWYRQDPGQGLRLIYYSQIVNDFQKGDIAEGYSVSREKKESFPLTVTSAQKNPTAFYLCASSIEDREDTIYFGEGSWLTVV.

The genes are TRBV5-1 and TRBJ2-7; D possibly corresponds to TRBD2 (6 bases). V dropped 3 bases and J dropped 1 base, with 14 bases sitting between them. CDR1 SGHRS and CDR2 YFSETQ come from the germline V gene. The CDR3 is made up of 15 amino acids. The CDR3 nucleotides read TGCGCCAGCAGCTGGGGGGAGGTTGGGTCCTACGAGCAGTACTTC. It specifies CASSWGEVGSYEQYF.

The CDR3 nucleotides read TGTGCCAGCAGTAAACTAGCGGGAGGGCCTATCAATGAGCAGTTCTTC. It translates to CASSKLAGGPINEQFF. This sequence joins TRBV6-6 and TRBJ2-1, with 13 bases that match TRBD2. Germline V gene sequence: CDR1 MNHNY, CDR2 SVGAGI (reference sequence). There are 16 residues in the CDR3. Trimming at V came to 5 bases and at J to 6 bases, leaving 7 bases not matched to a gene.

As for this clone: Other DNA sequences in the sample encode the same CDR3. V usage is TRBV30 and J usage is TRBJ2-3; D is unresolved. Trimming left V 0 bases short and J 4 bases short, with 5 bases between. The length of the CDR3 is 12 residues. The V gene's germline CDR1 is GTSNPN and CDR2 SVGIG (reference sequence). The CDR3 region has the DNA TGTGCCTGGAGTGTACATGCAGATACGCAGTATTTT. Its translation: CAWSVHADTQYF.

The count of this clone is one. This chain's CDR3 is CASSRRTGKNEKLFF. The CDR3 DNA follows: TGTGCCAGCAGCCGAAGGACAGGGAAAAATGAAAAACTGTTTTTT. This chain joins TRBV3-1 (or the pseudogene TRBV3-2) and TRBJ1-4, with 8 positions matching TRBD1. This CDR3 spans 15 amino acids. V gave up 4 bases and J gave up 5 bases; unmatched junction bases: 6. CDR1 is LGHDT, CDR2 YNNKEL, per germline (reference sequence).

The CDR3 coding sequence is TGTGCCAGCGGCAAGGAACAGGGGACCACTGAAGCTTTCTTT. It is translated as CASGKEQGTTEAFF. This chain uses TRBV2 with TRBJ1-1; 7 positions agree with TRBD1. Losses at the gene ends were 8 bases for V and 4 bases for J; bases not matched to a gene: 10. The CDR3 is made up of 14 amino acids. The germline V gene has CDR1 SNHLY and CDR2 FYNNEI.

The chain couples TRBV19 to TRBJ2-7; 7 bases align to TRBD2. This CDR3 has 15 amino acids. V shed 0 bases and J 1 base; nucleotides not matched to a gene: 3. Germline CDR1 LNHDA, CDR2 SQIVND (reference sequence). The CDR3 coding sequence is TGTGCCAGTAGTATAGAAACGGGGGGATCCTACGAGCAGTACTTC. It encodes CASSIETGGSYEQYF.

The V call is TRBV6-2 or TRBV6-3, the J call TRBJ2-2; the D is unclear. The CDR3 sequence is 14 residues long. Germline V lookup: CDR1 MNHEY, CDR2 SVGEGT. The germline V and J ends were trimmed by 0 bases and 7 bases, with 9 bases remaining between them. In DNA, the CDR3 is TGTGCCAGCAGTTACTCCGGGTTTGGCGGGGAGCTGTTTTTT. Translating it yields CASSYSGFGGELFF.

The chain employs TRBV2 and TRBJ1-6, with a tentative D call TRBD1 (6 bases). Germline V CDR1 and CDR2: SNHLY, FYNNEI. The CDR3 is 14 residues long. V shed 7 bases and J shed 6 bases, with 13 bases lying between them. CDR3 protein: CASISDRSNSPLHF. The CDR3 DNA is TGTGCCAGCATTTCTGACAGGTCTAATTCACCCCTCCACTTT.

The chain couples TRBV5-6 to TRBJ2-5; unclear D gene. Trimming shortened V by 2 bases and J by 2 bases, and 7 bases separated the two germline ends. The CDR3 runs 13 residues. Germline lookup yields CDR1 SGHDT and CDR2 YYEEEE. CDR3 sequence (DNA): TGTGCCAGCAGCTTTTTGGAGCAAGAGACCCAGTACTTC. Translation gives CASSFLEQETQYF.

The CDR3 spells CASSPGLAGGPSYNEQFF. The CDR3 nucleotides are TGTGCCAGCTCCCCTGGACTAGCGGGGGGGCCTTCCTACAATGAGCAGTTCTTC. V is TRBV18 and J is TRBJ2-1; 15 bases are a match to TRBD2. With V trimmed by 6 bases and J by 1 base, 7 bases remained unmatched. This CDR3 is 18 amino acids long. Germline CDR1 KGHSH, CDR2 LQKENI.

The CDR3 nucleotides are TGCGCCAGCAGCTTCGACATATCCATGAACACCGGGGAGCTGTTTTTT. Its translation is CASSFDISMNTGELFF. The gene calls are TRBV5-1 and TRBJ2-2; D not resolved. CDR3 size: 16 residues. The V end lost 2 bases, the J end lost 1 base, and 12 bases lay between the germline ends. Germline CDR1 is SGHRS and CDR2 is YFSETQ. Variable domain in full (rest from reference TRBV5-1 and TRBJ2-2): KAGVTQTPRYLIKTRGQQVTLSCSPISGHRSVSWYQQTPGQGLQFLFEYFSETQRNKGNFPGRFSGRQFSNSRSEMNVSTLELGDSALYLCASSFDISMNTGELFFGEGSRLTVL.

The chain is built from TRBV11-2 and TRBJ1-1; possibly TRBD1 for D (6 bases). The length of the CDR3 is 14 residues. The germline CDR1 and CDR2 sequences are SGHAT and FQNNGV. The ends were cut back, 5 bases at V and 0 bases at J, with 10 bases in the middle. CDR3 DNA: TGTGCCAGCAGCACGACAGGCCTGAACACTGAAGCTTTCTTT. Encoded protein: CASSTTGLNTEAFF.

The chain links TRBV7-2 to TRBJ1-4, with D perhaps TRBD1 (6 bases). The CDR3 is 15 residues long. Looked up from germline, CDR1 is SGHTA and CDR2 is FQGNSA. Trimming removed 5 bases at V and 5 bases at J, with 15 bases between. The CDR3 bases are TGTGCCAGCAGCACCAGGCAGGGGCCGAATGAAAAACTGTTTTTT. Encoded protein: CASSTRQGPNEKLFF.

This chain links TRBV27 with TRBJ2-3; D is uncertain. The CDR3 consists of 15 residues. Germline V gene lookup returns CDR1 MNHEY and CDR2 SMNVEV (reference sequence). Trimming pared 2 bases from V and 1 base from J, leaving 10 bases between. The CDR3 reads CASSLTPRGTDTQYF. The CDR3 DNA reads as TGTGCCAGCAGTTTAACCCCCCGGGGCACAGATACGCAGTATTTT.

CDR3 residues: CASSHGTGVRTLHF. CDR3 DNA sequence: TGTGCCAGCAGCCACGGGACAGGGGTGAGGACCCTCCACTTT. This chain joins TRBV5-4 and TRBJ1-6; 10 nucleotides line up with TRBD1. CDR1 is SGHNT, CDR2 YYREEE, per germline (reference sequence). This CDR3 comprises 14 residues. V was clipped by 4 bases and J by 14 bases; unmatched bases: 9.

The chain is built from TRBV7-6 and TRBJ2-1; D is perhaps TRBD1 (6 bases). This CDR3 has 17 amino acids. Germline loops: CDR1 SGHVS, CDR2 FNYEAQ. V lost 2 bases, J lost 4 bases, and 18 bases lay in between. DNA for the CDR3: TGTGCCAGCAGCTTATACCCAGGGGCTGTGGCGTACAATGAGCAGTTCTTC. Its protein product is CASSLYPGAVAYNEQFF.

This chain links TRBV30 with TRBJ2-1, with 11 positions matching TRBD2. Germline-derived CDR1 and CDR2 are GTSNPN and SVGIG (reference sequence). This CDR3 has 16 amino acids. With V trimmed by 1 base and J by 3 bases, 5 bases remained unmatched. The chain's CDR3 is CAWSGGLAENYNEQFF. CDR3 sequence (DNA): TGTGCCTGGAGTGGGGGACTAGCGGAGAACTACAATGAGCAGTTCTTC.

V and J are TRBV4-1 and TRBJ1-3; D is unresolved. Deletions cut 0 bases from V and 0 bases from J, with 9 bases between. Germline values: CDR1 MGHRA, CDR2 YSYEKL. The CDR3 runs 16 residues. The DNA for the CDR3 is TGCGCCAGCAGCCAAGATCTTGGAGCCTCTGGAAACACCATATATTTT. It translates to CASSQDLGASGNTIYF.

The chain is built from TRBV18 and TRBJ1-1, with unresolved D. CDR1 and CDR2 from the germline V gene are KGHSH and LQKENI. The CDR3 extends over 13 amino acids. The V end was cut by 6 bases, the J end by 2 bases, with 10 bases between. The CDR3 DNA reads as TGTGCCAGCTCCACTTCGAGCAACACTGAAGCTTTCTTT. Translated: CASSTSSNTEAFF.

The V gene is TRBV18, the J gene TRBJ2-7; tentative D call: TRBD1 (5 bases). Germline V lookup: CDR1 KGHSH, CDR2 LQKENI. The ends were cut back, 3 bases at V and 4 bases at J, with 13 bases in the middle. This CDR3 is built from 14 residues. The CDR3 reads CASSPADTIYEQYF. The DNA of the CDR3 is TGTGCCAGCTCACCTGCGGACACGATATACGAGCAGTACTTC.